These 23 T cell receptor beta chains originate from one sample sequenced in a study of CD8+ T cells in alopecia areata. Sequencing templates came from extracted RNA that was reverse transcribed into cDNA. Assay: immunoSEQ multiplex PCR; the TCRdb copy retains only in-frame clones and omits some. The sample yields about 76,000 clones, around 60% seen once. Indicated treatment: oral pan-JAK inhibitor, 5-10 mg twice daily. Source: CD8+ T cells sorted from blood, taken at week 24, from a patient treated with tofacitinib. The receptors here all came from a human donor with alopecia areata.

In its sample, this clone was seen once. This chain connects TRBV4-1 to TRBJ2-1; 14 bases agree with TRBD2. CDR1 is MGHRA and CDR2 is YSYEKL in the germline V gene. The CDR3 extends over 18 amino acids. Trimming took 6 bases from V and 7 from J; bases not matched to a gene: 14. CDR3: CASRKGDVGTSGRNEQFF. In DNA, the CDR3 is TGCGCCAGCAGGAAGGGAGATGTCGGGACTAGCGGGAGAAATGAGCAGTTCTTC.

The J gene is TRBJ1-1, the V gene TRBV4-3; perhaps TRBD1 as D (6 bases). V lost 0 bases, J lost 8 bases, and 13 bases lay in between. CDR3 length: 14 residues. Germline lookup yields CDR1 LGHNA and CDR2 YSLEER. The chain's CDR3 is CASSQDFGGTEAFF. CDR3 nucleotides: TGCGCCAGCAGCCAAGATTTTGGCGGGACAGAAGCTTTCTTT.

This clone was observed a handful of times. The chain couples TRBV21-1 to TRBJ1-5; whether TRBD1, the table's D call, matches the DNA was not checked. TRBV21-1 is flagged as a pseudogene. The CDR3 is 17 amino acids. This chain's CDR3 is CASSNGGRAYSNQPQHF. CDR3 coding DNA: TGTGCCAGCAGCAACGGCGGCAGGGCATATAGCAATCAGCCCCAGCATTTT.

This clone has a handful of counts. V and J are TRBV7-9 and TRBJ2-2, with TRBD2 as a possible D gene (6 bases). Germline loops: CDR1 SEHNR, CDR2 FQNEAQ (reference sequence). The CDR3 covers 13 residues. Trimming shortened V by 11 bases and J by 1 base, and 11 bases separated the two germline ends. The CDR3 nucleotides are TGTGCCTGGAGGGTAAAGAACACCGGGGAGCTGTTTTTT. Translation: CAWRVKNTGELFF.

This clone came up once. The CDR3 DNA sequence: TGCGCCAGCAGCCAAGTGGCGACAACGGGGGGAACCGATGGCTACACCTTC. Protein product: CASSQVATTGGTDGYTF. The chain is built from TRBV4-1 and TRBJ1-2; tentatively, D is TRBD1 (5 bases). With 1 base removed from V and 6 bases from J, the gap between germline ends came to 21 bases. The CDR3 sequence is 17 residues long. Germline CDR1 MGHRA, CDR2 YSYEKL.

V usage is TRBV5-1 and J usage is TRBJ1-1, with a possible D match to TRBD1 (5 bases). V gave up 4 bases and J gave up 0 bases, with 13 bases separating them. The V gene's germline CDR1 is SGHRS and CDR2 YFSETQ. The CDR3 totals 15 residues. In DNA form, the CDR3 reads TGCGCCAGCAGCCCAACTGACAGCATGAACACTGAAGCTTTCTTT. Its translation: CASSPTDSMNTEAFF.

The V and J genes are TRBV4-2 and TRBJ2-3; 10 nucleotides agree with TRBD2. The CDR3 consists of 15 residues. Trimming cost V 0 bases and J 4 bases; bases outside gene matches: 1. Germline lookup yields CDR1 LGHNA and CDR2 YNFKEQ. DNA of the CDR3: TGTGCCAGCAGCCAAGAGAGCGGGGGGGCAGATACGCAGTATTTT. This codes for CASSQESGGADTQYF.

This chain links TRBV5-6 with TRBJ1-2; D possibly corresponds to TRBD1 (6 bases). The CDR3 sequence is 15 residues long. V gave up 3 bases and J gave up 0 bases, with 12 bases separating them. Per germline, CDR1 SGHDT and CDR2 YYEEEE. The CDR3 reads CASSSRTAANYGYTF. The DNA of the CDR3 is TGTGCCAGCAGCTCACGGACAGCCGCTAACTATGGCTACACCTTC.

This clone was counted a few times. Written as DNA, the CDR3 is TGTGCCAGCCGGGACAGATCCTACGAGCAGTACTTC. Translation: CASRDRSYEQYF. This chain links TRBV7-9 with TRBJ2-7; 7 nucleotides agree with TRBD1. V was pared by 8 bases and J by 1 base, with 2 bases of the junction left unmatched. The CDR3 has 12 amino acids. Germline V lookup: CDR1 SEHNR, CDR2 FQNEAQ (reference sequence).

This chain connects TRBV4-3 to TRBJ2-6; possibly TRBD2 for D (5 bases). CDR3 size: 16 residues. Germline V CDR1 and CDR2: LGHNA, YSLEER. With 0 bases removed from V and 2 bases from J, the gap between germline ends came to 8 bases. CDR3: CASSQDEGAGANVLTF. As DNA, the CDR3 is TGCGCCAGCAGCCAAGATGAGGGAGCTGGGGCCAACGTCCTGACTTTC.

This clone was found a few times. The chain links TRBV30 to TRBJ2-1; 7 nucleotides match TRBD2. This CDR3 is 14 amino acids long. The trim removed 2 bases at V and 0 bases at J, leaving 1 base unmatched. Germline assignment: CDR1 GTSNPN and CDR2 SVGIG (reference sequence). The CDR3 is CAWSRGDSYNEQFF. The CDR3 DNA follows: TGTGCCTGGAGTCGGGGGGACTCCTACAATGAGCAGTTCTTC.

This clone was found a few times. This chain links TRBV29-1 with TRBJ2-2; no clear D gene. The CDR3 runs 14 residues. From germline, CDR1 is SQVTM and CDR2 ANQGSEA. Trimming shortened V by 7 bases and J by 4 bases, and 16 bases separated the two germline ends. CDR3 sequence reads: CSARTVSGTGELFF. CDR3 DNA: TGCAGCGCCCGGACCGTCTCGGGCACCGGGGAGCTGTTTTTT.

This clone was observed a handful of times. For the CDR3, the DNA is TGCGCCAGCAGCCAAGACACGGCAAATTCACCCCTCCACTTT. This translates into CASSQDTANSPLHF. The rearrangement uses TRBV4-1 and TRBJ1-6; D unresolved. This CDR3 spans 14 amino acids. V was shortened by 0 bases and J by 7 bases, with 7 bases between the two germline ends. Germline assignment: CDR1 MGHRA and CDR2 YSYEKL.

This clone was observed a single time. The chain recombines TRBV6-5 with TRBJ2-7, with D hard to call. The germline V and J ends were trimmed by 8 bases and 7 bases, with 9 bases remaining between them. The germline V gene has CDR1 MNHEY and CDR2 SVGAGI. The CDR3 sequence is 10 residues long. The CDR3 DNA follows: TGTGCCAGCGGGTTCGGGGAGCAGTACTTC. Protein product: CASGFGEQYF.

This clone has a handful of counts. The rearrangement uses TRBV4-1 and TRBJ1-2, with D possibly TRBD1 on 6 matching bases. The germline V and J ends were trimmed by 0 bases and 2 bases, with 7 bases remaining between them. This CDR3 has 14 residues. In germline, CDR1 is MGHRA, CDR2 YSYEKL. Here the CDR3 reads CASSQERGNYGYTF. The DNA of the CDR3 is TGCGCCAGCAGCCAAGAAAGGGGGAACTATGGCTACACCTTC.

The chain couples TRBV7-9 to TRBJ2-6; TRBD1 agrees at 9 bases. V lost 0 bases, J lost 1 base, and 7 bases stayed unmatched. In germline, CDR1 is SEHNR, CDR2 FQNEAQ (reference sequence). This CDR3 has 19 residues. As DNA, the CDR3 is TGTGCCAGCAGCTTAGCGCCGGGACAGGGTCTGTCTGGGGCCAACGTCCTGACTTTC. It is translated as CASSLAPGQGLSGANVLTF.

The rearrangement uses TRBV7-9 and TRBJ2-7; D remains ambiguous. V was pared by 4 bases and J by 3 bases, with 10 bases between. CDR1 SEHNR and CDR2 FQNEAQ come from the germline V gene (reference sequence). The CDR3 consists of 13 residues. DNA for the CDR3: TGTGCCAGCAGCTCGGCCGAAGACTACGAGCAGTACTTC. Encoded protein: CASSSAEDYEQYF.

The V call is TRBV9, the J call TRBJ1-2; TRBD1 might be the D (5 bases). The CDR3 sequence is 13 residues long. Trimming removed 9 bases at V and 4 bases at J, with 16 bases between. Germline V gene lookup returns CDR1 SGDLS and CDR2 YYNGEE. CDR3 nucleotide sequence: TGTGCCACTTCAGGGAGCCGCGGCTATGGCTACACCTTC. As protein: CATSGSRGYGYTF.

This chain uses TRBV5-1 with TRBJ2-7; D perhaps matches TRBD2 (6 bases). Germline CDR1 is SGHRS and CDR2 is YFSETQ. Deletions cut 3 bases from V and 2 bases from J, with 12 bases between. CDR3 size: 14 residues. CDR3 protein: CASSWGRGTYEQYF. CDR3 bases: TGCGCCAGCAGCTGGGGCCGCGGGACCTACGAGCAGTACTTC.

The chain employs TRBV4-1 and TRBJ2-2; the D is unclear. V was trimmed by 3 bases and J by 5 bases, leaving 10 bases between them. Germline V gene sequence: CDR1 MGHRA, CDR2 YSYEKL. The CDR3 is made up of 14 amino acids. The CDR3 DNA reads as TGCGCCAGCAGCCAGACCACGGCAACCGGGGAGCTGTTTTTT. This translates into CASSQTTATGELFF.

The rearrangement links TRBV7-2 to TRBJ2-5; 7 bases line up with TRBD1. V dropped 5 bases and J dropped 7; count of bases not matched to a gene: 10. CDR3 length equals 14 residues. CDR1 SGHTA and CDR2 FQGNSA come from the germline V gene. The CDR3 nucleotides read TGTGCCAGCAGCCCCTTTGACAGGGCTGGGACCCAGTACTTC. Translated: CASSPFDRAGTQYF.

The chain combines TRBV25-1 with TRBJ2-7; D is undetermined. CDR1 is MGHDK, CDR2 SYGVNS, per germline. Trimming left V 4 bases short and J 2 bases short, with 3 bases between. The CDR3 totals 11 residues. The CDR3 here is CASSVAYEQYF. The CDR3 nucleotides are TGTGCCAGCAGTGTAGCCTACGAGCAGTACTTC.

The chain couples TRBV23-1 to TRBJ2-7; D may be TRBD2 (7 bases). TRBV23-1 is noted as an ORF with a role that remains uncertain. The ends were cut back, 2 bases at V and 0 bases at J, with 26 bases in the middle. This CDR3 is built from 20 residues. The CDR3 DNA follows: TGCGCCAGCAGTCAAGATCGACAGGCATACTCTAGCGGACACTCCTACGAGCAGTACTTC. As protein: CASSQDRQAYSSGHSYEQYF.